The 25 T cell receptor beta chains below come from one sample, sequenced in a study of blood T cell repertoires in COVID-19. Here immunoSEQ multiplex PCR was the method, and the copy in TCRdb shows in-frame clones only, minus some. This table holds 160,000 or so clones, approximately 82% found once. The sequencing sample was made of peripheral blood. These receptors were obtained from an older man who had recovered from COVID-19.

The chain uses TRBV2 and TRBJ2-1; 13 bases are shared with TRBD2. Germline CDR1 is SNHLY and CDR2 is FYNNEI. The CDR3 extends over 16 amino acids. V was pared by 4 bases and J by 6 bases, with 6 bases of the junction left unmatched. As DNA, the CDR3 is TGTGCCAGCAGTGGGACTAGCGGGAGTTCTCGCAATGAGCAGTTCTTC. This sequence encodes CASSGTSGSSRNEQFF.

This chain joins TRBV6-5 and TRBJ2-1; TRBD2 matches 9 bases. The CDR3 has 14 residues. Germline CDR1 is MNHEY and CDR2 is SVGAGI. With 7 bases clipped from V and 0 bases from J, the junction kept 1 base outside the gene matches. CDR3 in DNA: TGTGCCAGCATAGCGGGAGTCTCCTACAATGAGCAGTTCTTC. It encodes CASIAGVSYNEQFF.

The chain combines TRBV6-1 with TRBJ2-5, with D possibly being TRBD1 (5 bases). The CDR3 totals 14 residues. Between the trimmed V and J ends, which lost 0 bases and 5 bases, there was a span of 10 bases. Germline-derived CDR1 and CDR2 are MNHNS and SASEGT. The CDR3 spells CASSEAPGRETQYF. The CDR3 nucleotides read TGTGCCAGCAGTGAAGCCCCAGGGCGGGAGACCCAGTACTTC.

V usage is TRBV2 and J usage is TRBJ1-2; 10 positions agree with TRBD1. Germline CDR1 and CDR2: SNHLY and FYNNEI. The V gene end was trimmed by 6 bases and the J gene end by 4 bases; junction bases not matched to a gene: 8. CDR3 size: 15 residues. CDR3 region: CASRDGQGGLYGYTF. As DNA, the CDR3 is TGTGCCAGCAGGGACGGACAGGGGGGTCTCTATGGCTACACCTTC.

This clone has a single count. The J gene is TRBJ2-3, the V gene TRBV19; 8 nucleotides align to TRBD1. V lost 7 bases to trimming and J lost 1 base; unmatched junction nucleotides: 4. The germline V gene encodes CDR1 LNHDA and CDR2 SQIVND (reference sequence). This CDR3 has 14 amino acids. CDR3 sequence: CASTPGQGTDTQYF. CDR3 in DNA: TGTGCCAGTACCCCGGGACAGGGCACAGATACGCAGTATTTT.

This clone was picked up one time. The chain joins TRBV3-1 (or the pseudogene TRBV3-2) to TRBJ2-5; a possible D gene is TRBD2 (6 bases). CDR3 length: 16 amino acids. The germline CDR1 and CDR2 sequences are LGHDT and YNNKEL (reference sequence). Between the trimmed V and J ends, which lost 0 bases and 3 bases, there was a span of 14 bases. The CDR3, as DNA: TGTGCCAGCAGCCAAGATTTGGGGACTGGTAAAGAGACCCAGTACTTC. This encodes CASSQDLGTGKETQYF.

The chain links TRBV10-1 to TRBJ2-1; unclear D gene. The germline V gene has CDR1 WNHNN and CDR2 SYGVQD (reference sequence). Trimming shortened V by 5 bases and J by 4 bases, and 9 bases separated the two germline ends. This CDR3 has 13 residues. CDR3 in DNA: TGCGCCAGCAGTACATCGGGTTACAATGAGCAGTTCTTC. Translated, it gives CASSTSGYNEQFF.

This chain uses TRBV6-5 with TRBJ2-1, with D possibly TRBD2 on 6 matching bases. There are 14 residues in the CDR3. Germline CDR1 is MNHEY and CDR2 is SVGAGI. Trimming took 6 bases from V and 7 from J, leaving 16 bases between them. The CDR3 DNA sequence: TGTGCCAGCAGATTGGGCGGGGACTTGAATGAGCAGTTCTTC. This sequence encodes CASRLGGDLNEQFF.

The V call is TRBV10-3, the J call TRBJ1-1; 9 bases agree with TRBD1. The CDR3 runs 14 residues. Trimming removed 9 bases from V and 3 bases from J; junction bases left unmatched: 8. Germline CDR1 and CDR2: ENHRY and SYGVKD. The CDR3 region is CAISGQGKDTEAFF. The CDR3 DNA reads TGTGCCATTTCGGGACAGGGTAAGGACACTGAAGCTTTCTTT.

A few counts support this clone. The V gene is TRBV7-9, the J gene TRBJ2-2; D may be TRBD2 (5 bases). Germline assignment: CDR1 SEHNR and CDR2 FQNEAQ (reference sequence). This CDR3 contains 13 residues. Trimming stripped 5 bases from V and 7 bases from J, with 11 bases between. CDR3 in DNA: TGTGCCAGCAGCCGGAGGCTGGACGGGGAGCTGTTTTTT. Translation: CASSRRLDGELFF. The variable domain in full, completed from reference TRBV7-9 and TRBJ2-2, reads DTGVSQNPRHKITKRGQNVTFRCDPISEHNRLYWYRQTLGQGPEFLTYFQNEAQLEKSRLLSDRFSAERPKGSFSTLEIQRTEQGDSAMYLCASSRRLDGELFFGEGSRLTVL.

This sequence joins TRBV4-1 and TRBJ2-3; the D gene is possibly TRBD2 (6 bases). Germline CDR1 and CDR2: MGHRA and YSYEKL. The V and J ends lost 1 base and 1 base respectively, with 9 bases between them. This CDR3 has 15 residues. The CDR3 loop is CASSQGSSGTDTQYF. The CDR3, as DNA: TGCGCCAGCAGCCAAGGGTCTAGCGGCACAGATACGCAGTATTTT.

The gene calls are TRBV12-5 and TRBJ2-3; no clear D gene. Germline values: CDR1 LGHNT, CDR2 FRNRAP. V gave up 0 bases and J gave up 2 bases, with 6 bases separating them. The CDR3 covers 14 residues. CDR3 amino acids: CASGLVWPTDTQYF. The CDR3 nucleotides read TGTGCTAGTGGTTTGGTGTGGCCCACAGATACGCAGTATTTT. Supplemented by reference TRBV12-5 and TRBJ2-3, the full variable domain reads DARVTQTPRHKVTEMGQEVTMRCQPILGHNTVFWYRQTMMQGLELLAYFRNRAPLDDSGMPKDRFSAEMPDATLATLKIQPSEPRDSAVYFCASGLVWPTDTQYFGPGTRLTVL.

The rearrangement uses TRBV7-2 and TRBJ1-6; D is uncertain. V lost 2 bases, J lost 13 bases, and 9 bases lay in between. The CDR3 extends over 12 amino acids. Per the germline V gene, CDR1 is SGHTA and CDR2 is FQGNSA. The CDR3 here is CASSLSVSPLHF. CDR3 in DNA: TGTGCCAGCAGCTTATCCGTTTCTCCCCTCCACTTT.

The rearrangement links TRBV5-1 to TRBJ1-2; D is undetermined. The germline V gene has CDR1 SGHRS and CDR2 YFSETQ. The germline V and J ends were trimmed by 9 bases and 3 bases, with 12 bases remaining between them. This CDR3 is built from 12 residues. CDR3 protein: CATSDNYYGYTF. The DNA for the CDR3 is TGCGCCACCTCCGACAATTACTATGGCTACACCTTC.

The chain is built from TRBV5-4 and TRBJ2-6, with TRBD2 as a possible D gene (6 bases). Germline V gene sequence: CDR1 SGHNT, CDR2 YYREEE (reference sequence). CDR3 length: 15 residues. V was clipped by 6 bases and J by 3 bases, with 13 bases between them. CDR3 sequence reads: CASTWGVHGANVLTF. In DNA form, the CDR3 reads TGTGCCAGCACCTGGGGGGTTCATGGGGCCAACGTCCTGACTTTC.

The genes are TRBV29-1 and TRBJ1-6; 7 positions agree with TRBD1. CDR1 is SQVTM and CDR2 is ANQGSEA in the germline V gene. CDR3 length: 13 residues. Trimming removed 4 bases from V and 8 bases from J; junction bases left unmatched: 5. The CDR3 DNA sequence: TGCAGCGTTGGTACAGGGGTAGATTCACCCCTCCACTTT. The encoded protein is CSVGTGVDSPLHF.

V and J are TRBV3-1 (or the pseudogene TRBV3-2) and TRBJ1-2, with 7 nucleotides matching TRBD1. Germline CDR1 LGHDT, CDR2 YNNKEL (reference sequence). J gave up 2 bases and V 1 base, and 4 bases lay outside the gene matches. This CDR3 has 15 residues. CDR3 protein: CASSQAPGQNYGYTF. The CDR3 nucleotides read TGTGCCAGCAGCCAAGCCCCGGGACAGAACTATGGCTACACCTTC.

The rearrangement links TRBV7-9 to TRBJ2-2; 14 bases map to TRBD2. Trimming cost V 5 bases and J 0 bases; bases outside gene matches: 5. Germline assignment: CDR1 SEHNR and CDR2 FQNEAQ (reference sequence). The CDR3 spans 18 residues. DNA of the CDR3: TGTGCCAGCAGCCCGACTAGCGGGAGGGCCCCGAACACCGGGGAGCTGTTTTTT. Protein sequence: CASSPTSGRAPNTGELFF. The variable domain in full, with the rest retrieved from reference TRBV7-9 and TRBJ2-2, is DTGVSQNPRHKITKRGQNVTFRCDPISEHNRLYWYRQTLGQGPEFLTYFQNEAQLEKSRLLSDRFSAERPKGSFSTLEIQRTEQGDSAMYLCASSPTSGRAPNTGELFFGEGSRLTVL.

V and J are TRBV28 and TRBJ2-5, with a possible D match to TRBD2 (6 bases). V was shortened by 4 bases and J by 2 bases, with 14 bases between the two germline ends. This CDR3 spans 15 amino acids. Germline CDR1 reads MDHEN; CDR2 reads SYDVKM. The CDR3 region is CASSWLGSGQETQYF. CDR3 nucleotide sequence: TGTGCCAGCAGTTGGCTCGGGAGTGGGCAAGAGACCCAGTACTTC.

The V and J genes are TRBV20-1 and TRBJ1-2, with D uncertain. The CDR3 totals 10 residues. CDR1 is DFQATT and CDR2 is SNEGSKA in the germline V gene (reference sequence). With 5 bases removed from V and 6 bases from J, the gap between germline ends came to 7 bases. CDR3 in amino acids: CSALVNGYTF. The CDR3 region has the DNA TGCAGTGCTCTAGTTAATGGCTACACCTTC.

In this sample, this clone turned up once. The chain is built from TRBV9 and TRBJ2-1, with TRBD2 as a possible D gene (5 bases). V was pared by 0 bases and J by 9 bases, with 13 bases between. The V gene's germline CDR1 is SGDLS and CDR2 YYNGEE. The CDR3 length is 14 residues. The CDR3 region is CASSVVQLGGEQFF. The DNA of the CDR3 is TGTGCCAGCAGCGTAGTTCAACTAGGCGGTGAGCAGTTCTTC.

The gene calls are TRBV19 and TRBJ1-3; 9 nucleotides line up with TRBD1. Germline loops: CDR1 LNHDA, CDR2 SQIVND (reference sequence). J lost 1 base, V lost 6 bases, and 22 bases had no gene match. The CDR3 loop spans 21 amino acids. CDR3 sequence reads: CASSIPSGRDGQGTSGNTIYF. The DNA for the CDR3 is TGTGCCAGTAGCATACCGTCGGGACGCGATGGACAGGGGACTTCTGGAAACACCATATATTTT.

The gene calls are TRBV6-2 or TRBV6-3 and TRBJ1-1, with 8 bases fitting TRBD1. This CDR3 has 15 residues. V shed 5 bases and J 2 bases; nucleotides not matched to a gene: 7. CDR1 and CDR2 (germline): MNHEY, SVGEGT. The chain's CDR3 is CASSSAGQGNTEAFF. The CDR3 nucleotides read TGTGCCAGCAGTAGCGCCGGACAGGGAAACACTGAAGCTTTCTTT.

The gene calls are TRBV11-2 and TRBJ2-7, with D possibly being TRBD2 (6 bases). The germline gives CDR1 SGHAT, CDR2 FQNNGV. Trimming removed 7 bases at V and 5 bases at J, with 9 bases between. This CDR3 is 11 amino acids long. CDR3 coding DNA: TGTGCCAGCACTGGGGGGAACGAGCAGTACTTC. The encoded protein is CASTGGNEQYF.

The CDR3, as DNA: TGCAGCGTCTCAGGAGGGCCTAACACCGGGGAGCTGTTTTTT. As protein: CSVSGGPNTGELFF. This sequence joins TRBV29-1 and TRBJ2-2; TRBD2 is a possible D gene (6 bases). Trimming stripped 6 bases from V and 2 bases from J, with 13 bases between. Germline V gene lookup returns CDR1 SQVTM and CDR2 ANQGSEA. The length of the CDR3 is 14 residues.